This T cell receptor beta chain comes out of a study of memory CD4+ T cells and cytomegalovirus serostatus. Across the study: Of the healthy Belgian adults, 9 were CMV seropositive and 24 seronegative.

Single viable CD3+CD4+CD8-CD45RO+ cells were sorted as the memory CD4+ T cells. Donors' CMV status reflects serum IgG against pp150, pp28, p38, p52. After thawing, CD4+ T cells were positively selected. Points from the study as a whole: Each of 67 CMV-associated TCRbeta sequences occurred in one to five individuals.

The germline CDR1 and CDR2 sequences are KGHSH and LQKENI. Trimming at V came to 5 bases and at J to 0 bases, leaving 15 bases not matched to a gene. The CDR3 is 19 amino acids. As to this clone: The antigen is unknown.

Only in-frame clones appear in the TCRdb table, and some are missing; sequencing was by immunoSEQ multiplex PCR. There are some 65,000 clones in the sample; roughly 75% occur only once, and almost 0.55% lies in the top ten. The chain links TRBV18 to TRBJ1-3, with TRBD1 identical over 8 bases. Sequences were obtained from memory CD4+ T cells from blood. This TCR was sampled from an adult in good health and CMV-seronegative. Some clones in this sample may be carry-over from other donors' samples. CDR3 sequence: CASSAIPGQAPYSGNTIYF. CDR3 nucleotides: TGTGCCAGCTCAGCTATCCCGGGACAGGCTCCTTACTCTGGAAACACCATATATTTT.